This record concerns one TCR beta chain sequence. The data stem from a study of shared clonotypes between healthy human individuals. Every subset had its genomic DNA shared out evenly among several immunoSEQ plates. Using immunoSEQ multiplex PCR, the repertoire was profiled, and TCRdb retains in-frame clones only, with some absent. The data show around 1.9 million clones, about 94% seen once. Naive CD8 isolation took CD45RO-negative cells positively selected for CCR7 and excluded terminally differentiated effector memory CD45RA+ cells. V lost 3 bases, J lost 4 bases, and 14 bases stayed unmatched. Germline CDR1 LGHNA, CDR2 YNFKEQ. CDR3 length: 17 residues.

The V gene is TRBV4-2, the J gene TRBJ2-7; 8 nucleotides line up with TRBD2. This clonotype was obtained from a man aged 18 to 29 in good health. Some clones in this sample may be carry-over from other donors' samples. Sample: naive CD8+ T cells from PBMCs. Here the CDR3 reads CASSHGNPREGPYEQYF. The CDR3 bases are TGTGCCAGCAGCCATGGGAACCCCCGGGAGGGGCCTTACGAGCAGTACTTC.